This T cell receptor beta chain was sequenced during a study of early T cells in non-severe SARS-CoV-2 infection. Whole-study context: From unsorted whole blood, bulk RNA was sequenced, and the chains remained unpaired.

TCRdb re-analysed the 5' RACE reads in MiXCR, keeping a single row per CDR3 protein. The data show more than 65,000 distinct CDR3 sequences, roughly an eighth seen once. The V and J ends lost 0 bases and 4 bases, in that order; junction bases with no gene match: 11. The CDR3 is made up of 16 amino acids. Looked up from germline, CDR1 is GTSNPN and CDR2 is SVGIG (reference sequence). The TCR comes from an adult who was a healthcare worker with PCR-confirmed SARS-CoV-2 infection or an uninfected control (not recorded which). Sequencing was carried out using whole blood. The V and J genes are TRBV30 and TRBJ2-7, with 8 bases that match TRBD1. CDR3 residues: CAWSVSGMGDRYEQYF. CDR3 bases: TGTGCCTGGAGTGTAAGCGGTATGGGGGACAGGTACGAGCAGTACTTC. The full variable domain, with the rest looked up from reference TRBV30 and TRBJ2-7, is SQTIHQWPATLVQPVGSPLSLECTVEGTSNPNLYWYRQAAGRGLQLLFYSVGIGQISSEVPQNLSASRPQDRQFILSSKKLLLSDSGFYLCAWSVSGMGDRYEQYFGPGTRLTVT.